Listed below are T cell receptor beta chains from one sample, sequenced in a study of blood T cell repertoires in COVID-19. Measured with immunoSEQ multiplex PCR; TCRdb has only the in-frame clones, and not every one. The sample has over 300,000 clones, roughly nine tenths seen once; the top ten hold nearly 6.5%. Sequencing was carried out using peripheral blood. The receptors originated from a man in his late teens or twenties who had recovered from COVID-19. CDR3s include the opening cysteine and the closing phenylalanine or tryptophan. Fields, in order: clone size, J gene, D gene, V gene, CDR3 DNA, CDR3 protein. A D gene is named only where the DNA matches it firmly. Clone sizes are given selectively: once, few, many, or a class where the clone is expanded.

- TRBJ1-1 - TRBV3-1/TRBV3-2 TGTGCCAGCAGCCCGGCAGGTAAAGACGACACTGAAGCTTTCTTT CASSPAGKDDTEAFF
- TRBJ1-1 TRBD1 TRBV6-5 TGTGCCAGCAGTTACGCAGGGGGCCCTGAAGCTTTCTTT CASSYAGGPEAFF
- TRBJ2-3 TRBD1 TRBV7-8 TGTGCCAGCAGCTGGACCGGGACAGGGGGCATAGATACGCAGTATTTT CASSWTGTGGIDTQYF
- TRBJ1-3 - TRBV5-4 TGTGCCAGCAGCTTGGCGGGGTCCTCTGGAAACACCATATATTTT CASSLAGSSGNTIYF
- TRBJ2-2 TRBD1 TRBV5-1 TGCGCCAGCAGCACAGGAAGACAGGGGAACACCGGGGAGCTGTTTTTT CASSTGRQGNTGELFF
- TRBJ2-1 - TRBV5-4 TGTGCCATCTTACAGGGTGACAATGAGCAGTTCTTC CAILQGDNEQFF
- TRBJ2-7 TRBD1 TRBV10-1 TGCGCCAGCAGTGAGGGGGCAGGGGGCTCCTACGAGCAGTACTTC CASSEGAGGSYEQYF
once TRBJ2-7 - TRBV5-1 TGCGCCAGCAGCTTAAGGGACACTACCTACGAGCAGTACTTC CASSLRDTTYEQYF
- TRBJ1-4 TRBD1 TRBV6-6 TGTGCCAGCAGTTACTCGACAGGGGGCGAAAAACTGTTTTTT CASSYSTGGEKLFF
- TRBJ2-1 - TRBV2 TGTGCCAGCAGCAACAGTGGCGATGAGCAGTTCTTC CASSNSGDEQFF
- TRBJ1-4 - TRBV15 TGTGCCACCAGCAGGGCAGGGGCTACTAATGAAAAACTGTTTTTT CATSRAGATNEKLFF
- TRBJ1-1 TRBD1 TRBV3-1/TRBV3-2 TGTGCCAGCAGCCAAGGCACGCAGGGGGCGGTCACTGAAGCTTTCTTT CASSQGTQGAVTEAFF
- TRBJ2-3 TRBD2 TRBV6-1 TGTGCCAGCAGTGCGCTACCGGGACTAGCGGTTACAGATACGCAGTATTTT CASSALPGLAVTDTQYF
- TRBJ2-1 - TRBV9 TGTGCCAGCAGCCTGGACCGGGAGACGCTGGCTGATGAGCAGTTCTTC CASSLDRETLADEQFF
- TRBJ2-1 TRBD2 TRBV10-2 TGCGCCAGCACCCTGTATTTAGCGGGAGGGTACAATGAGCAGTTCTTC CASTLYLAGGYNEQFF
- TRBJ1-2 - TRBV5-1 TGCGCCAGCAGCTGGACCCAGGGGAACTATGGCTACACCTTC CASSWTQGNYGYTF
- TRBJ1-1 TRBD1 TRBV6-5 TGTGCCAGCAGTTACGTTTATCAGGGGGTGGATGAAGCTTTCTTT CASSYVYQGVDEAFF
few TRBJ1-5 - TRBV28 TGTGCCAGCATGGCAGGGAATCAGCCCCAGCATTTT CASMAGNQPQHF
- TRBJ1-1 TRBD1 TRBV5-5 TGTGCCAGCAGCCGCGGGACAGGATATATTCCTGAAGCTTTCTTT CASSRGTGYIPEAFF
- TRBJ2-5 - TRBV5-1 TGCGCCAGCAATCCTGGCCATCAAGAGACCCAGTACTTC CASNPGHQETQYF
once TRBJ1-3 - TRBV3-1/TRBV3-2 TGTGCCAGCAGCCAAGGCAGAGGAAACACCATATATTTT CASSQGRGNTIYF
- TRBJ2-1 - TRBV19 TGTGCCAGTAGTATAGGGGGCCTAAATGAGCAGTTCTTC CASSIGGLNEQFF
once TRBJ2-1 - TRBV10-3 TGTGCCCAGCGATGCAGGGGAGATAAAATTAGAGGGGACAATGAGCAGTTCTTC CAQRCRGDKIRGDNEQFF
once TRBJ2-3 TRBD1 TRBV27 TGTGCCAGCAGTAAGCCGGGACAGGGGGAGGTTACGCAGTATTTT CASSKPGQGEVTQYF
- TRBJ2-7 TRBD2 TRBV7-7 TGTGCCAGCAGTCATACTAGCGGCCACGAGCAGTACTTC CASSHTSGHEQYF
- TRBJ2-1 - TRBV19 TGTGCCAGTAGTATGGACACATCTTTCTCCTACAATGAGCAGTTCTTC CASSMDTSFSYNEQFF
- TRBJ1-3 - TRBV15 TGTGCCACCAGCAGAGATCCGACGGGGGATGGAAACACCATATATTTT CATSRDPTGDGNTIYF
- TRBJ2-7 - TRBV4-1 TGCGCCAGCAGCCACGAGGGCCCCTCCTACGAGCAGTACTTC CASSHEGPSYEQYF
- TRBJ2-7 - TRBV5-1 TGCGCCAGCAGCTTGCCTCAGGGGTACGAGCAGTACTTC CASSLPQGYEQYF
- TRBJ1-2 - TRBV6-6 - CASSSSTGERGYTF
- TRBJ2-5 TRBD1 TRBV6-5 TGTGCCAGCAGCCTGACAGGGAAAGAGACCCAGTACTTC CASSLTGKETQYF
- TRBJ2-1 - TRBV5-1 TGCGCCAGCAGCTTCGGAGGGAGTTATAATGAGCAGTTCTTC CASSFGGSYNEQFF
- TRBJ2-7 TRBD2 TRBV7-8 TGTGCCAGCAGCTTCCTTGCGGGAGACCACGAGCAGTACTTC CASSFLAGDHEQYF
- TRBJ2-7 - TRBV18 TGTGCCAGCTCACCTGACAGTGGGTCCTACGAGCAGTACTTC CASSPDSGSYEQYF
- TRBJ2-1 TRBD2 TRBV9 TGTGCCAGCAGCGTGGGGGGAGGGCGTTCATACAATGAGCAGTTCTTC CASSVGGGRSYNEQFF
- TRBJ2-3 - TRBV15 TGTGCCACCAGCAGAGATGGGCTCCTCACAGATACGCAGTATTTT CATSRDGLLTDTQYF
- TRBJ2-1 - TRBV9 TGTGCCAGCAGCGTGACAGGCTCCTACAATGAGCAGTTCTTC CASSVTGSYNEQFF
- TRBJ2-7 TRBD2 TRBV7-9 TGTGCCAGCAGCTTAGCGAGCGGGAGCCTTACCTACGAGCAGTACTTC CASSLASGSLTYEQYF
once TRBJ2-1 - TRBV3-1/TRBV3-2 TGTGCCAGCAGCCATGAACTGCTAGTGAGGTACAATGAGCAGTTCTTC CASSHELLVRYNEQFF
once TRBJ2-3 - TRBV3-1/TRBV3-2 TGTGCCAGCAGCCAGGCAACAGATACGCAGTATTTT CASSQATDTQYF
- TRBJ2-7 - TRBV7-9 TGTGCCAGCAGCTTTGAAGGCAGGCCTGTCTACGAGCAGTACTTC CASSFEGRPVYEQYF
- TRBJ1-5 TRBD1 TRBV19 TGTGCCAGTCAGGGGGCAAATAGCAATCAGCCCCAGCATTTT CASQGANSNQPQHF
- TRBJ2-1 - TRBV6-4 TGTGCCAGCAGTGGGGGGGAATACAATGAGCAGTTCTTC CASSGGEYNEQFF
medium-sized TRBJ1-1 - TRBV9 TGTGCCAGCAGCGTAGGGTCAGGGGTCCCCACCACTGAAGCTTTCTTT CASSVGSGVPTTEAFF
- TRBJ1-2 - TRBV7-9 TGTGCCAGCAGCTTAGACATGAACTATGGCTACACCTTC CASSLDMNYGYTF
- TRBJ2-3 TRBD1 TRBV6-5 TGTGCCAGCAGTTACATGGGACAGGGGACAGATACGCAGTATTTT CASSYMGQGTDTQYF
- TRBJ2-7 TRBD2 TRBV12-5 TGTGCTAGTGGTTTGGGGACTAGCGTAATCTACGAGCAGTACTTC CASGLGTSVIYEQYF
- TRBJ2-1 TRBD2 TRBV25-1 TGTGCCAGCAGACCTTATAGCGGGGGGGCCGGTGAGCAGTTCTTC CASRPYSGGAGEQFF
- TRBJ2-5 - TRBV27 TGTGCCAGCAGTTTACGCGGGGAGACCCAGTACTTC CASSLRGETQYF
- TRBJ2-3 - TRBV30 TGTGCCTGGAGTGTTGGCCGCGGGACAGATACGCAGTATTTT CAWSVGRGTDTQYF
few TRBJ1-1 - TRBV15 TGTGCCACCAGCAGCGTCTTCACTGAAGCTTTCTTT CATSSVFTEAFF
- TRBJ2-7 TRBD2 TRBV9 TGTGCCAGCAGCGTAGGGCTAGCGGGGGCCTCCTACGAGCAGTACTTC CASSVGLAGASYEQYF
- TRBJ1-1 - TRBV19 TGTGCCAGTAGTATAGACGGGAGGAACACTGAAGCTTTCTTT CASSIDGRNTEAFF
many TRBJ1-1 - TRBV4-2 TGTGCCAGCAGCCAGGTCGACAGGAACACTGAAGCTTTCTTT CASSQVDRNTEAFF